Below, one T cell receptor (beta chain) is given with its context. Its antigen is currently unknown. In the CD4+ fraction, cells were divided into CD45RA+ naive and CD45RA-negative memory subsets. This sample is part of a study of shared clonotypes between healthy human individuals. The ends were cut back, 5 bases at V and 0 bases at J, with 13 bases in the middle. Germline values: CDR1 SEHNR, CDR2 FQNEAQ (reference sequence). The CDR3 totals 16 residues. Sequencing was performed with immunoSEQ multiplex PCR; in TCRdb, only in-frame clones are kept and a portion is missing. The sample holds some 2,100,000 clones, nearly 97% seen once. Study-wide findings and caveats: Shared clonotypes across all four donors exceeded non-shared ones in generation probability. Across a handful of donors, naive CD4 shared 4.5% to 6%, naive CD8 3.5% to 4%, memory CD4 approximately 2.5%, memory CD8 0.4% to 0.5%.

The chain employs TRBV7-9 and TRBJ1-4; D might be TRBD1 (6 bases). The material sequenced was naive CD4+ T cells sorted from blood. Sample subset: CD45RA+ positively selected. This TCR was sampled from a man in his late teens or twenties in good health. The CDR3 DNA sequence: TGTGCCAGCAGCCCTAATGGACAGTCAACTAATGAAAAACTGTTTTTT. It specifies CASSPNGQSTNEKLFF.